The rows below give T cell receptor beta chains drawn from one sample of a study of shared T cell receptors in the human thymus. Sequencing used immunoSEQ multiplex PCR; TCRdb keeps in-frame clones, though not all of them. The sample contains 500,000 to 550,000 clones, 70% to 80% of which appear only once. These data were likewise used in another study, on human thymus T cells.

The sample taken for sequencing was thymocytes. The receptors were gathered from a boy under three years old with a congenital heart defect. CDR3s include the opening cysteine and the closing phenylalanine or tryptophan. The order of the fields is V gene, J gene, clone size, D gene, CDR3 protein, CDR3 DNA. The D gene is left open where the match is weak. Where a row states a size, it is once, few, many or the class of an expanded clone; other rows omit it.

TRBV4-3	TRBJ1-1	few	-	CASSQERDKNTEAFF	TGCGCCAGCAGCCAAGAACGAGACAAGAACACTGAAGCTTTCTTT
TRBV11-3	TRBJ2-1	-	TRBD2	CASSPGLAGGEQFF	TGTGCCAGCAGCCCGGGACTAGCGGGAGGGGAGCAGTTCTTC
TRBV19	TRBJ2-7	few	TRBD2	CASRGGAYEQYF	TGTGCCAGTCGCGGGGGGGCCTACGAGCAGTACTTC
TRBV2	TRBJ2-5	-	-	CASSELVTQYF	TGTGCCAGCAGTGAACTAGTGACCCAGTACTTC
TRBV29-1	TRBJ2-5	-	-	CSHDDSTGGGETQYF	TGCAGCCACGACGACTCTACAGGGGGAGGGGAGACCCAGTACTTC
TRBV27	TRBJ1-5	-	-	CASRSRQGGQPQHF	TGTGCCAGCAGATCCCGGCAGGGCGGTCAGCCCCAGCATTTT
TRBV2	TRBJ2-7	once	-	CASRDRGKDYEQYF	TGTGCCAGCAGGGATAGGGGTAAGGACTACGAGCAGTACTTC
TRBV5-4	TRBJ2-3	-	TRBD2	CASSSREGRGDTQYF	TGTGCCAGCAGCTCTCGGGAGGGCCGCGGAGATACGCAGTATTTT
TRBV25-1	TRBJ2-1	once	-	CASSGQERWRIF	TGTGCCAGCAGTGGCCAAGAGCGGTGGAGGATCTTC
TRBV12-2	TRBJ2-1	-	-	CASRLALGRREGQNEQFF	TGTGCAAGTCGCTTAGCCCTCGGCAGGCGGGAGGGCCAGAATGAGCAGTTCTTC
TRBV28	TRBJ2-1	once	TRBD2	CASSPFVRGPGTSGRASGDEQFF	TGTGCCAGCAGTCCTTTTGTTCGGGGCCCGGGGACTAGCGGGAGAGCATCCGGGGATGAGCAGTTCTTC
TRBV19	TRBJ1-3	-	-	CASSIGNRRSGNTIYF	TGTGCCAGTAGTATAGGAAACAGGCGCTCTGGAAACACCATATATTTT
TRBV7-2	TRBJ1-3	once	-	CASSPGQPSGNTIYF	TGTGCCAGCAGCCCTGGACAGCCCTCTGGAAACACCATATATTTT
TRBV29-1	TRBJ2-3	-	-	CSLKARSVTDTQYF	TGCAGCCTTAAGGCCCGGAGTGTAACAGATACGCAGTATTTT
TRBV5-6	TRBJ1-2	-	-	CASSLPSGNYGYTF	TGTGCCAGCAGCTTACCCTCGGGTAACTATGGCTACACCTTC
TRBV5-1	TRBJ2-3	-	-	CASSGIDTPTQYF	TGCGCCAGCAGCGGAATTGACACCCCCACGCAGTATTTT
TRBV6-5	TRBJ2-7	once	-	CASTSAYEQYF	TGTGCCAGCACTAGCGCCTACGAGCAGTACTTC
TRBV6-4	TRBJ1-1	-	-	CASSDSEDPREAFF	TGTGCCAGCAGTGACTCGGAGGACCCCCGCGAAGCTTTCTTT
TRBV27	TRBJ2-3	-	-	CASSLNPLGERVTDTQYF	TGTGCCAGCAGTTTAAACCCTCTCGGGGAGAGGGTCACAGATACGCAGTATTTT
TRBV25-1	TRBJ1-1	once	TRBD1	CASSGRTGNTEAFF	TGTGCCAGCAGTGGAAGGACAGGGAACACTGAAGCTTTCTTT
TRBV15	TRBJ2-5	-	-	CATTTLSTGNWETQYF	TGTGCCACCACGACCCTTTCAACAGGGAATTGGGAGACCCAGTACTTC
TRBV19	TRBJ2-1	-	-	CASSIHRDSYNEQFF	TGTGCCAGTAGTATACACAGGGATTCCTACAATGAGCAGTTCTTC
TRBV20-1	TRBJ1-1	-	-	CSARIREGAFF	TGCAGTGCTAGAATCCGGGAGGGGGCTTTCTTT
TRBV5-4	TRBJ2-1	-	TRBD2	CASSLGLAGALSSYNEQFF	TGTGCCAGCAGCTTGGGACTAGCGGGAGCCCTTAGCTCCTACAATGAGCAGTTCTTC
TRBV4-3	TRBJ2-1	few	TRBD2	CASSQDRKWAGGRNNEQFF	TGCGCCAGCAGCCAAGATCGGAAATGGGCGGGAGGGAGGAACAATGAGCAGTTCTTC
TRBV5-6	TRBJ2-3	few	-	CASSSEDGLMRADTQYF	TGTGCCAGCAGCTCGGAGGATGGACTTATGAGGGCAGATACGCAGTATTTT
TRBV28	TRBJ1-5	few	-	CASSRQDVALYSNQPQHF	TGTGCCAGCAGTCGACAGGATGTTGCCCTTTATAGCAATCAGCCCCAGCATTTT
TRBV2	TRBJ2-7	-	TRBD2	CASSFGLADRYEQYF	TGTGCCAGCAGCTTCGGACTAGCGGACCGCTACGAGCAGTACTTC
TRBV14	TRBJ1-3	-	-	CASSQGALGARGNTIYF	TGTGCCAGCAGCCAAGGCGCCTTGGGGGCGCGGGGAAACACCATATATTTT
TRBV7-6	TRBJ2-3	-	TRBD1	CASSLSEGTGYTDTQYF	TGTGCCAGCAGCCTCAGCGAAGGGACAGGGTACACAGATACGCAGTATTTT
TRBV30	TRBJ1-1	once	-	CASWTGTTSSTEAFF	TGTGCCTCATGGACCGGGACAACCTCGAGCACTGAAGCTTTCTTT
TRBV28	TRBJ1-1	-	-	CASSTYRVGTEAFF	TGTGCCAGCTCAACTTACAGGGTGGGCACTGAAGCTTTCTTT